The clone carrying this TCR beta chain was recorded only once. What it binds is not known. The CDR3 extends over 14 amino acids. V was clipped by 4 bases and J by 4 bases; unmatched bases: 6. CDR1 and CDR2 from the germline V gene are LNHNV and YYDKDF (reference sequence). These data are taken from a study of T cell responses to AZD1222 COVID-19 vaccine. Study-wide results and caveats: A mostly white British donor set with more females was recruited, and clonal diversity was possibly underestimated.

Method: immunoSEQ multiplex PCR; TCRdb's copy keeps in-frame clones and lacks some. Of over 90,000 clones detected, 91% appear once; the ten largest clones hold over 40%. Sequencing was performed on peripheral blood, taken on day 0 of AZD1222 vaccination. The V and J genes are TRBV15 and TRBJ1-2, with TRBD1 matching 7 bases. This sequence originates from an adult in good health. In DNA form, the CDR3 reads TGTGCCACCAGCATAGGGACAGAGATCTATGGCTACACCTTC. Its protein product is CATSIGTEIYGYTF.